This T cell receptor beta chain was identified in a study of T cells in Graves' hyperthyroidism and ophthalmopathy. Whole-study context: Peripheral blood was drawn at first diagnosis, prior to all treatment.

Hyperthyroidism had been newly diagnosed in patients aged 18 to 65, and its duration was under 2 months. RNA transcripts were the template for amplifying TCR beta CDR3 regions. Primed by the HTBI set, a first-round RT-PCR was run on the TCR CDR3. TCRdb passed the multiplex PCR reads through MiXCR, listing each CDR3 protein once. This sample has hundreds of thousands of distinct CDR3 sequences, with around 16% found just once. General study results and limits: Blood also carried most thyroid clonotypes expanded above 0.001. Ophthalmopathy was told apart from stable hyperthyroidism by a 13 V-J model.

This clonotype was picked up many times. Its antigen is unidentified. This TCR came from a woman aged 25 to 39 with Graves' hyperthyroidism. Material: blood.

DNA for the CDR3: TGTGCCAGCAGCGGGGATGGAGGGGACGAGCAGTACTTC. It yields the protein CASSGDGGDEQYF. The V call is TRBV27, the J call TRBJ2-7, with a tentative D call TRBD2 (6 bases). CDR3 length: 13 amino acids. Germline V lookup: CDR1 MNHEY, CDR2 SMNVEV (reference sequence). The V end lost 6 bases, the J end lost 5 bases, and 14 bases lay between the germline ends.